Following are 26 T cell receptor beta chains from one sample sequenced in a study of T cells in Graves' hyperthyroidism and ophthalmopathy. RNA transcripts provided the source from which TCR beta CDR3 regions were amplified. First-round RT-PCR with HTBI primers amplified the TCR CDR3 region. TCRdb itself ran the multiplex PCR reads through MiXCR, one entry per CDR3 protein. The table lists fewer than 750,000 distinct CDR3 sequences, roughly 15% of them singletons. What was sequenced was blood. These receptors were collected from a middle-aged woman with Graves' ophthalmopathy.

The rearrangement joins TRBV28 to TRBJ2-2, with D perhaps TRBD2 (5 bases). Germline V CDR1 and CDR2: MDHEN, SYDVKM. Trimming shortened V by 4 bases and J by 3 bases, and 15 bases separated the two germline ends. There are 16 residues in the CDR3. In DNA, the CDR3 is TGTGCCAGCAGTTCCGAGTGGGGAGCTGACACCGGGGAGCTGTTTTTT. Protein product: CASSSEWGADTGELFF.

This clonotype came up many times. The chain combines TRBV20-1 with TRBJ2-4; 9 nucleotides match TRBD1. The J segment lost 7 bases and the V segment lost 4 bases, leaving 5 bases of the junction unmatched. CDR1 DFQATT and CDR2 SNEGSKA come from the germline V gene (reference sequence). CDR3 size: 13 residues. CDR3 sequence reads: CSAIGTGRNIQYF. The CDR3 nucleotides are TGCAGTGCTATAGGGACAGGGAGGAACATTCAGTACTTC.

Ten or more counts support this clonotype. The rearrangement uses TRBV6-4 and TRBJ2-7, with D possibly matching TRBD2 (5 bases). Germline V lookup: CDR1 MRHNA, CDR2 SNTAGT. The V end lost 6 bases, the J end lost 5 bases, and 17 bases lay between the germline ends. This CDR3 has 14 amino acids. As DNA, the CDR3 is TGTGCCAGCAGAGTCCAGAGGCCGGGAAACGAGCAGTACTTC. Translated: CASRVQRPGNEQYF.

This clonotype showed up many times. CDR3 DNA sequence: TGTGCCAGCAGCCAATTGGGGGGCGGGAGGCCCGTCGAGCAGTACTTC. The encoded protein is CASSQLGGGRPVEQYF. The chain combines TRBV4-2 with TRBJ2-7; 8 bases agree with TRBD2. V dropped 2 bases and J dropped 6; count of bases not matched to a gene: 12. This CDR3 is built from 16 residues. Germline-derived CDR1 and CDR2 are LGHNA and YNFKEQ.

The table lists this clonotype with many counts. The V call is TRBV11-1, the J call TRBJ2-5, with TRBD2 matching over 10 bases. Looked up from germline, CDR1 is SGHAT and CDR2 is FQDESV (reference sequence). The trim removed 0 bases at V and 3 bases at J, leaving 10 bases unmatched. The CDR3 runs 18 residues. CDR3 coding DNA: TGTGCCAGCAGCTTAGCGAGGATAACTAGCGGGGACAAAGAGACCCAGTACTTC. Translated, it gives CASSLARITSGDKETQYF.

The rearrangement uses TRBV7-9 and TRBJ2-5; the match to TRBD2 covers 11 bases. Germline V gives CDR1 SEHNR, CDR2 FQNEAQ (reference sequence). The V gene end was trimmed by 3 bases and the J gene end by 5 bases; junction bases not matched to a gene: 8. The CDR3 has 16 amino acids. The CDR3 reads CASSFNPGLAVETQYF. As DNA, the CDR3 is TGTGCCAGCAGCTTCAACCCGGGACTAGCGGTGGAGACCCAGTACTTC.

This clonotype was observed many times. This rearrangement joins TRBV6-1 to TRBJ2-5; D is unclear. The CDR3 covers 14 residues. V dropped 1 base and J dropped 5 bases, with 11 bases sitting between them. Germline CDR1 reads MNHNS; CDR2 reads SASEGT. In nucleotides, the CDR3 is TGTGCCAGCAGTGAAGGGGTTATGGGGGAGACCCAGTACTTC. Its translation is CASSEGVMGETQYF.

For this clonotype: A much larger clone differs by one base, so this may be a read error. This chain joins TRBV6-2 or TRBV6-3 and TRBJ2-2, with 7 bases fitting TRBD2. V dropped 7 bases and J dropped 8; count of bases not matched to a gene: 16. The CDR3 spans 16 residues. Germline values: CDR1 MNHEY, CDR2 SVGEGT. The CDR3, as DNA: TGTGCCAGCAAGCTCGGGGCTAGCGGTCAGACGGGGGAGCTGTTTTTT. Its translation is CASKLGASGQTGELFF.

In its sample, this clonotype was seen many times. The CDR3 nucleotides read TGTGCCAGCAGTGAAGGTGCGGGAGGGCACACAGATACGCAGTATTTT. Residues: CASSEGAGGHTDTQYF. V gene TRBV2 combines with J gene TRBJ2-3; 9 positions match TRBD2. Trimming took 1 base from V and 2 from J; bases not matched to a gene: 4. The CDR3 is 16 residues long. Per germline, CDR1 SNHLY and CDR2 FYNNEI.

The CDR3 bases are TGTGCCAGCAGGCCCAACAGGGTCACTGAAGCTTTCTTT. Protein: CASRPNRVTEAFF. V usage is TRBV12-3 or TRBV12-4 and J usage is TRBJ1-1; TRBD1 is a possible D gene (6 bases). This CDR3 has 13 residues. The V end lost 6 bases, the J end lost 4 bases, and 12 bases lay between the germline ends.

V and J are TRBV28 and TRBJ2-7, with unresolved D. CDR1 is MDHEN and CDR2 is SYDVKM in the germline V gene. V lost 6 bases and J 9 bases, leaving 9 bases between the germline ends. This CDR3 is built from 10 residues. Here the CDR3 DNA reads TGTGCCAGCAGCCTTCCGGGGCAGTACTTC. Translating it yields CASSLPGQYF.

The chain couples TRBV27 to TRBJ1-2; 9 bases fit TRBD1. V lost 5 bases and J lost 7; bases outside the gene matches: 8. The CDR3 has 14 residues. The germline gives CDR1 MNHEY, CDR2 SMNVEV (reference sequence). The CDR3 loop reads CASSPGTGFLGYTF. CDR3 DNA sequence: TGTGCCAGCAGTCCCGGGACAGGGTTTCTTGGCTACACCTTC.

The V and J genes are TRBV15 and TRBJ1-2, with a tentative D call TRBD1 (6 bases). The CDR3 has 15 residues. Between the trimmed V and J ends, which lost 0 bases and 13 bases, there was a span of 21 bases. Looked up from germline, CDR1 is LNHNV and CDR2 is YYDKDF (reference sequence). The chain's CDR3 is CATSRDFLSRDICTF. The CDR3 bases are TGTGCCACCAGCAGAGATTTTTTGTCCCGGGACATCTGCACCTTC.

This clonotype occurred a few times. This chain links TRBV2 with TRBJ1-5; the D gene is possibly TRBD1 (5 bases). This CDR3 has 15 residues. The V end lost 7 bases, the J end lost 3 bases, and 16 bases lay between the germline ends. From germline, CDR1 is SNHLY and CDR2 FYNNEI. CDR3 region: CASTSGGGFNQPQHF. CDR3 DNA: TGTGCCAGCACCTCGGGGGGGGGTTTCAATCAGCCCCAGCATTTT. The variable domain in full, completed from reference TRBV2 and TRBJ1-5, reads EPEVTQTPSHQVTQMGQEVILRCVPISNHLYFYWYRQILGQKVEFLVSFYNNEISEKSEIFDDQFSVERPDGSNFTLKIRSTKLEDSAMYFCASTSGGGFNQPQHFGDGTRLSIL.

Here the CDR3 DNA reads TGTGCCAGCAGCTATGGCGTTACCTACAATGAGCAGTTCTTC. Amino acids: CASSYGVTYNEQFF. The J gene is TRBJ2-1, the V gene TRBV5-6; D not certain. Germline CDR1 is SGHDT and CDR2 is YYEEEE. The CDR3 runs 14 residues. V lost 3 bases and J lost 2, with 9 bases in between.

This clonotype was found many times. V usage is TRBV2 and J usage is TRBJ2-3; the D gene is possibly TRBD1 (7 bases). The CDR3 has 14 amino acids. The germline gives CDR1 SNHLY, CDR2 FYNNEI. V shed 4 bases and J shed 4 bases, with 12 bases lying between them. CDR3 sequence reads: CASSGTGGADTQYF. CDR3 DNA sequence: TGTGCCAGCAGTGGGACAGGCGGGGCAGATACGCAGTATTTT.

This clonotype was counted many times. This chain connects TRBV20-1 to TRBJ2-7; TRBD2 matches at 7 bases. This CDR3 is 15 amino acids long. In germline, CDR1 is DFQATT, CDR2 SNEGSKA (reference sequence). Trimming took 3 bases from V and 0 from J; bases not matched to a gene: 8. The CDR3 DNA follows: TGCAGTGCTAGCGCACTAGCGTCCAGCTCCTACGAGCAGTACTTC. This gives the protein CSASALASSSYEQYF.

This clonotype appeared many times. The rearrangement joins TRBV24-1 to TRBJ2-7; the match to TRBD2 covers 10 bases. The V gene's germline CDR1 is KGHDR and CDR2 SFDVKD. The J segment lost 2 bases and the V segment lost 3 bases, leaving 3 bases of the junction unmatched. The CDR3 spans 15 residues. CDR3 sequence: CATSDGTSDTYEQYF. CDR3 bases: TGTGCCACCAGTGATGGGACTAGCGATACCTACGAGCAGTACTTC.

The rearrangement links TRBV20-1 to TRBJ2-7, with TRBD2 matching over 8 bases. CDR3 length: 15 amino acids. The junction had 5 bases not matched to a gene; V was cut back by 0 bases and J by 1 base. CDR1 is DFQATT, CDR2 SNEGSKA, per germline (reference sequence). The CDR3 loop is CSARDRPGGSYEQYF. CDR3 in DNA: TGCAGTGCTAGAGATCGGCCGGGAGGGTCCTACGAGCAGTACTTC.

V and J are TRBV29-1 and TRBJ2-7, with TRBD1 matching 9 bases. The germline V gene encodes CDR1 SQVTM and CDR2 ANQGSEA. Trimming cost V 0 bases and J 2 bases; bases outside gene matches: 17. The CDR3 extends over 19 amino acids. The CDR3 bases are TGCAGCGTTGAAGATCCCCTTGACGCGGGACAGGGTTCTACCTACGAGCAGTACTTC. The encoded protein is CSVEDPLDAGQGSTYEQYF.

This clonotype was found many times. This chain connects TRBV6-1 to TRBJ2-4; TRBD1 is a possible D gene (6 bases). V dropped 2 bases and J dropped 4 bases, with 9 bases sitting between them. From germline, CDR1 is MNHNS and CDR2 SASEGT. The CDR3 loop spans 14 amino acids. The CDR3 DNA sequence: TGTGCCAGCAGTGAATACAGGGATAAAAACATTCAGTACTTC. Amino acid sequence: CASSEYRDKNIQYF.

This clonotype was seen at least ten times. The chain's CDR3 is CASSESTAGEQYF. DNA of the CDR3: TGTGCCAGTAGTGAGAGCACCGCGGGGGAGCAGTACTTC. The V and J genes are TRBV19 and TRBJ2-7; TRBD2 might be the D (6 bases). The germline V and J ends were trimmed by 5 bases and 7 bases, with 15 bases remaining between them. Germline V lookup: CDR1 LNHDA, CDR2 SQIVND (reference sequence). This CDR3 is 13 amino acids long.

The chain combines TRBV5-5 with TRBJ1-1; D is possibly TRBD1 (5 bases). The germline gives CDR1 SGHKS, CDR2 YYEKEE (reference sequence). This CDR3 spans 15 amino acids. Trimming removed 1 base from V and 4 bases from J, with 14 bases in between. CDR3 region: CASSLSQGYGTEAFF. The CDR3 DNA is TGTGCCAGCAGCTTGTCTCAGGGTTATGGCACTGAAGCTTTCTTT.

This clonotype has at least ten counts. This chain joins TRBV7-3 and TRBJ1-5; 12 positions agree with TRBD1. Germline V gene data show CDR1 as SGHTA and CDR2 as FQGTGA. This CDR3 is built from 22 residues. Trimming took 1 base from V and 0 from J; bases not matched to a gene: 16. The DNA of the CDR3 is TGTGCCAGCAGCTTAATTCCCCCGGGGCAGGGACAGGGGGCGCATAGCAATCAGCCCCAGCATTTT. It yields the protein CASSLIPPGQGQGAHSNQPQHF.

This clonotype was seen at least ten times. The chain links TRBV4-1 to TRBJ1-1, with D unclear. Trimming removed 1 base at V and 0 bases at J, with 12 bases between. CDR1 and CDR2 (germline): MGHRA, YSYEKL. The CDR3 totals 16 residues. The CDR3 nucleotides are TGCGCCAGCAGCCAAGGCCCCAAGGATATGAACACTGAAGCTTTCTTT. Translating it yields CASSQGPKDMNTEAFF.

There are many counts of this clonotype. This chain uses TRBV28 with TRBJ2-2; 7 bases map to TRBD2. V shed 6 bases and J 7 bases; nucleotides not matched to a gene: 8. CDR1 is MDHEN and CDR2 is SYDVKM in the germline V gene. CDR3 size: 14 residues. The CDR3 region is CASRPSGIGGELFF. Written as DNA, the CDR3 is TGTGCCAGCAGACCAAGCGGGATAGGCGGGGAGCTGTTTTTT.